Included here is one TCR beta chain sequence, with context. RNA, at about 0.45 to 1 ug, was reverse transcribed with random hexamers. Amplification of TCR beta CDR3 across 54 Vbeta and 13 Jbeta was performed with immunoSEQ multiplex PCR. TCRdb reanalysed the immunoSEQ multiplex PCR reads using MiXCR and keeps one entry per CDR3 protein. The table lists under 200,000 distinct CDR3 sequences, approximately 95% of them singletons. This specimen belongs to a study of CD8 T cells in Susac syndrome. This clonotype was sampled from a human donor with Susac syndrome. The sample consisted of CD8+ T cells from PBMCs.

The CDR3 sequence is CASSPVAGEAFF. CDR3 coding DNA: TGCGCCAGCAGCCCGGTGGCAGGCGAAGCTTTCTTT. The rearrangement joins TRBV4-1 to TRBJ1-1; D not certain. Trimming took off 4 bases at V and 8 bases at J, with 11 bases between the two ends. The germline gives CDR1 MGHRA, CDR2 YSYEKL. The length of the CDR3 is 12 residues.